This TCR beta chain comes out of a study of shared clonotypes between healthy human individuals. Study-wide results and limits: Naive CD4 clonotype sharing across several donors was 4% to 5.5%.

The CDR3 runs 14 residues. Trimming stripped 2 bases from V and 5 bases from J, with 13 bases between. Germline V gene data show CDR1 as SGHKS and CDR2 as YYEKEE (reference sequence). Evenly divided among several immunoSEQ plates was the genomic DNA of each subset. The method was immunoSEQ multiplex PCR; TCRdb's version includes in-frame clones alone and lacks a portion of them. The table has about 1,500,000 clones, approximately 96% seen once. The donors were adults (healthy and HIV-negative) with no recent acute infections or vaccinations. Adult Caucasians living in Nashville, Tennessee made up all of the donors. In the case of this clone: What it recognizes is unknown.

The source is a young man in good health. The V and J genes are TRBV5-5 and TRBJ2-5; D is unresolved. Sequencing was carried out using naive CD4+ T cells sorted from blood. Subset described: CD45RA+ positively selected. In DNA form, the CDR3 reads TGTGCCAGCAGCTTCACGGGTAGCTTCGAGACCCAGTACTTC. It translates to CASSFTGSFETQYF.